One and the same sample provided the 22 T cell receptor beta chains below, sequenced in a study of T cell responses to AZD1222 COVID-19 vaccine. Here immunoSEQ multiplex PCR was the method, and the copy in TCRdb shows in-frame clones only, minus some. The repertoire has some 90,000 clones, 70% to 90% of them found once; the top ten carry approximately 8%. Source: peripheral blood, taken on day 0 of AZD1222 vaccination. The receptors here all came from an adult in good health.

To note about this clone: At one end, the junction sequence differs from germline, possibly due to a read error. The DNA of the CDR3 is TGTGCCAGCAGCCTATTACAGGGGGCTGAATATGGCTACACCTTC. It codes for CASSLLQGAEYGYTF. V usage is TRBV5-1 and J usage is TRBJ1-2, with TRBD1 identical over 9 bases. Germline V gene data show CDR1 as SGHRS and CDR2 as YFSETQ. This CDR3 spans 15 amino acids.

The chain joins TRBV4-3 to TRBJ1-6; D possibly corresponds to TRBD1 (5 bases). In germline, CDR1 is LGHNA, CDR2 YSLEER. The CDR3 length is 17 residues. Trimming shortened V by 4 bases and J by 2 bases, and 15 bases separated the two germline ends. CDR3 loop: CASSPHVDIAYNSPLHF. The CDR3 nucleotides are TGCGCCAGCAGCCCCCATGTGGACATTGCCTATAATTCACCCCTCCACTTT.

The rearrangement links TRBV3-1 (or the pseudogene TRBV3-2) to TRBJ2-7, with 8 bases aligning to TRBD2. There are 15 residues in the CDR3. The ends lost 0 bases at V and 6 bases at J; junction bases unmatched: 7. In germline, CDR1 is LGHDT, CDR2 YNNKEL (reference sequence). The CDR3 region has the DNA TGTGCCAGCAGCCAAGAAGCGGGAGCGGTTGTCGAGCAGTACTTC. It codes for CASSQEAGAVVEQYF.

The rearrangement links TRBV27 to TRBJ1-5; TRBD1 matches 10 bases. Germline CDR1 is MNHEY and CDR2 is SMNVEV (reference sequence). The CDR3 runs 16 residues. V was pared by 5 bases and J by 6 bases, with 10 bases of the junction left unmatched. The CDR3 spells CASSPTGTGAPQPQHF. CDR3 sequence (DNA): TGTGCCAGCAGTCCAACCGGGACAGGGGCTCCTCAGCCCCAGCATTTT.

The rearrangement links TRBV7-2 to TRBJ1-1; tentative D call: TRBD1 (5 bases). Germline CDR1 SGHTA, CDR2 FQGNSA. With 3 bases removed from V and 6 bases from J, the gap between germline ends came to 14 bases. This CDR3 is 14 amino acids long. For the CDR3, the DNA is TGTGCCAGCAGCTTCTCGCCCGGGGCCTCTGAAGCTTTCTTT. Amino acid sequence: CASSFSPGASEAFF.

The V and J genes are TRBV7-2 and TRBJ2-7; 12 nucleotides match TRBD1. V gave up 5 bases and J gave up 3 bases; unmatched junction bases: 2. The CDR3 consists of 14 residues. From germline, CDR1 is SGHTA and CDR2 FQGNSA. The CDR3: CASSGTGGHYEQYF. As DNA, the CDR3 is TGTGCCAGCAGCGGGACAGGGGGCCACTACGAGCAGTACTTC.

This chain uses TRBV5-5 with TRBJ1-5; D unresolved. V lost 4 bases and J 3 bases, leaving 17 bases between the germline ends. The length of the CDR3 is 16 residues. Germline lookup yields CDR1 SGHKS and CDR2 YYEKEE (reference sequence). The CDR3 reads CASSGRLEVINQPQHF. The CDR3 DNA reads as TGTGCCAGCAGCGGGCGGTTAGAGGTTATCAATCAGCCCCAGCATTTT.

This clone was observed a single time. The V call is TRBV10-3, the J call TRBJ1-5; no reliable D call. Germline CDR1 and CDR2: ENHRY and SYGVKD. Deletions cut 0 bases from V and 3 bases from J, with 9 bases between. The CDR3 loop spans 15 amino acids. CDR3 bases: TGTGCCATCAGTGAGTCGGTCCCACACAATCAGCCCCAGCATTTT. Protein sequence: CAISESVPHNQPQHF.

The chain is built from TRBV27 and TRBJ2-7, with 7 bases lining up with TRBD1. This CDR3 region has 14 residues. The junction had 6 bases not matched to a gene; V was cut back by 2 bases and J by 5 bases. The V gene's germline CDR1 is MNHEY and CDR2 SMNVEV (reference sequence). The CDR3: CASSLPDRVHEQYF. The CDR3 DNA reads TGTGCCAGCAGTTTACCCGACAGGGTTCACGAGCAGTACTTC.

In its sample, this clone was seen a few times. The rearrangement uses TRBV3-1 (or the pseudogene TRBV3-2) and TRBJ1-2, with a tentative D call TRBD1 (5 bases). The germline V gene encodes CDR1 LGHDT and CDR2 YNNKEL (reference sequence). The V and J ends lost 1 base and 4 bases respectively, with 7 bases between them. This CDR3 region has 13 residues. Written as DNA, the CDR3 is TGTGCCAGCAGCCAAGGGGGGTTCTATGGCTACACCTTC. Translated, it gives CASSQGGFYGYTF.

This chain links TRBV27 with TRBJ1-5, with D possibly being TRBD1 (5 bases). The germline gives CDR1 MNHEY, CDR2 SMNVEV (reference sequence). Trimming cost V 5 bases and J 3 bases, with 38 bases left between them. This CDR3 is 23 amino acids long. The CDR3 loop reads CASSPLVRGRPGTGSGYNQPQHF. The CDR3 DNA reads as TGTGCCAGCAGTCCCTTGGTCCGGGGTCGTCCCGGGACGGGGAGCGGCTACAATCAGCCCCAGCATTTT.

This chain connects TRBV27 to TRBJ2-5, with D possibly matching TRBD2 (6 bases). Looked up from germline, CDR1 is MNHEY and CDR2 is SMNVEV (reference sequence). V was clipped by 4 bases and J by 5 bases, with 35 bases between them. This CDR3 comprises 21 residues. CDR3 sequence (DNA): TGTGCCAGCAGTTCTATAGCTGGGACCATTGCATGGGGGGTCCAAGGGGAGACCCAGTACTTC. This sequence encodes CASSSIAGTIAWGVQGETQYF.

CDR3 DNA sequence: TGTGCCAGCAGAACAACCGGCGTGAGAACGTACCAAGAGACCCAGTACTTC. It codes for CASRTTGVRTYQETQYF. V and J are TRBV28 and TRBJ2-5; the D is unclear. This CDR3 is 17 amino acids long. The V end lost 6 bases, the J end lost 0 bases, and 20 bases lay between the germline ends. Per germline, CDR1 MDHEN and CDR2 SYDVKM.

This rearrangement joins TRBV24-1 to TRBJ2-7; 15 nucleotides match TRBD2. J lost 5 bases, V lost 3 bases, and 4 bases had no gene match. The CDR3 is 16 residues long. The germline gives CDR1 KGHDR, CDR2 SFDVKD. The CDR3 DNA sequence: TGTGCCACCAGTGATCCAGGGACTAGCGGGAGGAACGAGCAGTACTTC. Amino acid sequence: CATSDPGTSGRNEQYF.

The rearrangement links TRBV27 to TRBJ2-1, with 10 bases identical to TRBD2. The junction had 11 bases not matched to a gene; V was cut back by 0 bases and J by 3 bases. Germline loops: CDR1 MNHEY, CDR2 SMNVEV (reference sequence). The CDR3 is made up of 19 amino acids. The CDR3 protein is CASSLSRLAGEKLYNEQFF. DNA of the CDR3: TGTGCCAGCAGTTTATCACGGCTAGCGGGAGAGAAACTCTACAATGAGCAGTTCTTC.

The chain has TRBV19 and TRBJ1-6; tentatively, D is TRBD1 (5 bases). Germline assignment: CDR1 LNHDA and CDR2 SQIVND (reference sequence). Trimming pared 8 bases from V and 8 bases from J, leaving 10 bases between. The CDR3 totals 12 residues. The CDR3, as DNA: TGTGCCAGTCACACAGGAGATTCACCCCTCCACTTT. This gives the protein CASHTGDSPLHF.

The CDR3: CASSPERQEAFF. For the CDR3, the DNA is TGTGCCAGCAGTCCGGAGCGACAGGAAGCTTTCTTT. The chain links TRBV6-2 or TRBV6-3 to TRBJ1-1, with D maybe TRBD1 (5 bases). V shed 5 bases and J shed 8 bases, with 12 bases lying between them. CDR3 size: 12 residues. Germline-derived CDR1 and CDR2 are MNHEY and SVGEGT.

The V and J genes are TRBV5-8 and TRBJ2-1; the match to TRBD1 covers 7 bases. Germline CDR1 reads SGHTS; CDR2 reads YDEGEE. This CDR3 contains 15 residues. With 4 bases clipped from V and 4 bases from J, the junction kept 8 bases outside the gene matches. The CDR3, as DNA: TGTGCCAGCAGCCCACAGGGGCGTTGGTACAATGAGCAGTTCTTC. Its protein product is CASSPQGRWYNEQFF.

The rearrangement uses TRBV10-3 and TRBJ1-5; possible D gene TRBD1, 6 bases. Germline lookup yields CDR1 ENHRY and CDR2 SYGVKD. CDR3 length equals 18 residues. V was cut by 2 bases and J by 0 bases, with 17 bases left in between. CDR3 sequence reads: CAISERGTKFFSNQPQHF. As DNA, the CDR3 is TGTGCCATCAGTGAGAGGGGGACCAAATTCTTTAGCAATCAGCCCCAGCATTTT.

J is TRBJ1-2 and V is TRBV7-9; no clear D gene. From germline, CDR1 is SEHNR and CDR2 FQNEAQ (reference sequence). The CDR3 spans 14 residues. Trimming took 1 base from V and 5 from J, leaving 11 bases between them. In DNA form, the CDR3 reads TGTGCCAGCAGCTTAGTATTCTCCGTTTATGGCTACACCTTC. It codes for CASSLVFSVYGYTF.

CDR3 nucleotide sequence: TGTGCCAGTAGTATAGAGAAGGGTGGAGGGGTCCTAGATACGCAGTATTTT. It is translated as CASSIEKGGGVLDTQYF. V is TRBV19 and J is TRBJ2-3; weak D call: TRBD2 (6 bases). The CDR3 has 17 residues. Germline lookup yields CDR1 LNHDA and CDR2 SQIVND (reference sequence). The germline V and J ends were trimmed by 0 bases and 5 bases, with 18 bases remaining between them. The entire variable domain, with the rest obtained from reference TRBV19 and TRBJ2-3, is as follows: DGGITQSPKYLFRKEGQNVTLSCEQNLNHDAMYWYRQDPGQGLRLIYYSQIVNDFQKGDIAEGYSVSREKKESFPLTVTSAQKNPTAFYLCASSIEKGGGVLDTQYFGPGTRLTVL.

The chain employs TRBV11-3 and TRBJ2-1; D possibly corresponds to TRBD2 (6 bases). Germline-derived CDR1 and CDR2 are SGHNT and YENEEA. This CDR3 contains 17 residues. V was cut by 6 bases and J by 8 bases, with 26 bases left in between. The CDR3 is CASSARRGLGSVDEQFF. The DNA for the CDR3 is TGTGCCAGCAGTGCCCGGAGGGGCCTGGGATCAGTCGATGAGCAGTTCTTC.